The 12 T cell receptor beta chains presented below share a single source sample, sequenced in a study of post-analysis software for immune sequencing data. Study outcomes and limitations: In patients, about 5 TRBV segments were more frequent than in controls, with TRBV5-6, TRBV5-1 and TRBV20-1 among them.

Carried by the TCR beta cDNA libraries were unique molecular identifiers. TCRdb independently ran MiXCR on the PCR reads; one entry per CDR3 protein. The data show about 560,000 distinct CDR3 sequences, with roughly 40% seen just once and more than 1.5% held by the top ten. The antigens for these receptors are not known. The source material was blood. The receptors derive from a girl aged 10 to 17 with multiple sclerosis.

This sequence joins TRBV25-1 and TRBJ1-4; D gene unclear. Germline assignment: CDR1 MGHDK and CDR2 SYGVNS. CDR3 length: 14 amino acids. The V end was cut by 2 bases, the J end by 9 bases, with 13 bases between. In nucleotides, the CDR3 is TGTGCCAGCAGTGAAGTGATCGGCAGCAAAAAACTGTTTTTT. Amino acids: CASSEVIGSKKLFF.

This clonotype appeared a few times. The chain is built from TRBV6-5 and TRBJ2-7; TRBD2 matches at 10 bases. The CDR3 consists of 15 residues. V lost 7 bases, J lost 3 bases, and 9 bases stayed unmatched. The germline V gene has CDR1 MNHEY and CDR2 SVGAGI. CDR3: CASTRGAGGLYEQYF. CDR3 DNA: TGTGCCAGCACCCGGGGAGCGGGAGGGCTCTACGAGCAGTACTTC.

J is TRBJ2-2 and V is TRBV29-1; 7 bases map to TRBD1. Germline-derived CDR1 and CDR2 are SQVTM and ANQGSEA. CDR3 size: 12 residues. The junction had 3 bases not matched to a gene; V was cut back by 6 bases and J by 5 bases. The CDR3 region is CSVLRGTGELFF. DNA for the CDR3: TGCAGCGTGCTCAGGGGGACCGGGGAGCTGTTTTTT.

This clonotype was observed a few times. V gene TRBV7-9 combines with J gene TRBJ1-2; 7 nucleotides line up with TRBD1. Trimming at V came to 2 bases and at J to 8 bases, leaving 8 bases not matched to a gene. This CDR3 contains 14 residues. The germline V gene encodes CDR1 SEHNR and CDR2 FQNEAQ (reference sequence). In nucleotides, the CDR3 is TGTGCCAGCAGCTTACGGGACAGTCGGAAGGGCTACACCTTC. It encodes CASSLRDSRKGYTF.

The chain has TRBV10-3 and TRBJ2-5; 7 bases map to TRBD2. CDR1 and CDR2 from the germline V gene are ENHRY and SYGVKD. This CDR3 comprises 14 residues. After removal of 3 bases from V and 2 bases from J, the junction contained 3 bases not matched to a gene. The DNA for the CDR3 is TGTGCCATCAGTGACCTAGCGGTTCAAGAGACCCAGTACTTC. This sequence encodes CAISDLAVQETQYF.

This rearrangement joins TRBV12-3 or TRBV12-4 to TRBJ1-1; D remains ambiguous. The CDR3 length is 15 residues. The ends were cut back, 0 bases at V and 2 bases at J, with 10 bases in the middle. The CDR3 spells CASSLALAGNTEAFF. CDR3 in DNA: TGTGCCAGCAGTTTAGCGCTAGCAGGCAACACTGAAGCTTTCTTT.

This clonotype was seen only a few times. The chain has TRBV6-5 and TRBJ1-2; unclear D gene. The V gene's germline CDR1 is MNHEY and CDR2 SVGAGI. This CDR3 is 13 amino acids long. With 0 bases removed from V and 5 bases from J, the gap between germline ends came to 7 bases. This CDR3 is CASSYSEGYGYTF. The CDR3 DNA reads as TGTGCCAGCAGTTACTCGGAGGGATATGGCTACACCTTC.

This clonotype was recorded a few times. The CDR3 is CSVPGEGGGYTF. Written as DNA, the CDR3 is TGCAGCGTCCCTGGGGAAGGGGGTGGCTACACCTTC. The chain has TRBV29-1 and TRBJ1-2, with TRBD1 as a possible D gene (6 bases). Between the trimmed V and J ends, which lost 6 bases and 7 bases, there was a span of 15 bases. This CDR3 region has 12 residues. Germline CDR1 is SQVTM and CDR2 is ANQGSEA.

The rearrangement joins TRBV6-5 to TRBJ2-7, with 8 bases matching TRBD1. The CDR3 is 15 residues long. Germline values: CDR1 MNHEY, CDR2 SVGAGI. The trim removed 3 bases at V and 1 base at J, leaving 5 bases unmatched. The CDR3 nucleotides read TGTGCCAGCAGTTATCGAGGACAGGGATCCTACGAGCAGTACTTC. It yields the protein CASSYRGQGSYEQYF.

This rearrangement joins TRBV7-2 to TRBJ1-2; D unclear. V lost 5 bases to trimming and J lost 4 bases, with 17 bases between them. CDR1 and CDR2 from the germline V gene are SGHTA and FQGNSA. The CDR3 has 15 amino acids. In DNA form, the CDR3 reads TGTGCCAGCAGCGGCGTCGGAACCGGACCCTATGGCTACACCTTC. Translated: CASSGVGTGPYGYTF.

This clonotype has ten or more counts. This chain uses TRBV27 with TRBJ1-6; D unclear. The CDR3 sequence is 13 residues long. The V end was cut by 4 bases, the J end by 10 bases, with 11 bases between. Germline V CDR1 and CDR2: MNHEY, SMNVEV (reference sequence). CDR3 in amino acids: CASSSRAISPLHF. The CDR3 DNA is TGTGCCAGCAGTTCTCGAGCAATCTCACCCCTCCACTTT.

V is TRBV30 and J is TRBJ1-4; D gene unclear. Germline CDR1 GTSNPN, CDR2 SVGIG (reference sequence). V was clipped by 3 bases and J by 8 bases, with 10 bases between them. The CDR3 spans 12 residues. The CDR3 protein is CAWRRVGEKLFF. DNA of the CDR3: TGTGCCTGGAGGAGGGTAGGGGAAAAACTGTTTTTT.